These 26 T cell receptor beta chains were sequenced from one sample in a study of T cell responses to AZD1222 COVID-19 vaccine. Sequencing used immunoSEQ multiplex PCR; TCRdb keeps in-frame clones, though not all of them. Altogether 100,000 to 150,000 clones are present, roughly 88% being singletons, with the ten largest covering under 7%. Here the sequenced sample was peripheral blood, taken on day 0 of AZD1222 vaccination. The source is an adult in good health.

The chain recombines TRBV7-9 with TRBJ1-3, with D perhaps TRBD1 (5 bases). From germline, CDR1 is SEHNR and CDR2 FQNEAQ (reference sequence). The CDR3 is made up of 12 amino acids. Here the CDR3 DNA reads TGTGCGGGCAGGGCGTCTGGAAACACCATATATTTT. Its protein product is CAGRASGNTIYF.

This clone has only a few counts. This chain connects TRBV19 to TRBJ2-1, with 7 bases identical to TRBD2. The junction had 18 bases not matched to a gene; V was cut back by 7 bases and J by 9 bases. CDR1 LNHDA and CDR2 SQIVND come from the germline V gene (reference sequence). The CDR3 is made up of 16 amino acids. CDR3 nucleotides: TGTGCCAGTAAACGGTCTGAGCGGGAAGTAAGGGGTGAGCAGTTCTTC. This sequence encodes CASKRSEREVRGEQFF.

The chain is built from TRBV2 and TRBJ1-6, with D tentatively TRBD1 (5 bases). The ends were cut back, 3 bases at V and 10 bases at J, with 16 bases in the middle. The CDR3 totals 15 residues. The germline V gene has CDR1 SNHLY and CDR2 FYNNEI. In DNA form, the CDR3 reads TGTGCCAGCAGTGAGGGGCCCCAAAGGCAGTCACCCCTCCACTTT. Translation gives CASSEGPQRQSPLHF.

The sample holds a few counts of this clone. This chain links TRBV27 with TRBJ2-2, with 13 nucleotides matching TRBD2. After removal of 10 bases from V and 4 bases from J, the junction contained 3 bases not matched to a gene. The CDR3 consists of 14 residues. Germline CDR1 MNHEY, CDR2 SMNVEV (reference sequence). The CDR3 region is CATRLAGGTGELFF. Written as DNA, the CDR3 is TGTGCCACGCGACTAGCGGGGGGCACCGGGGAGCTGTTTTTT.

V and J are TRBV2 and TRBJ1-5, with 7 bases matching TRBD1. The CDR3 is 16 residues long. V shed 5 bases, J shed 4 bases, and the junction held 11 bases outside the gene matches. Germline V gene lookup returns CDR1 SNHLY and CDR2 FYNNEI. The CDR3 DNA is TGTGCCAGCAGTAGAACTACAGGGGACCCAAATCAGCCCCAGCATTTT. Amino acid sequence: CASSRTTGDPNQPQHF.

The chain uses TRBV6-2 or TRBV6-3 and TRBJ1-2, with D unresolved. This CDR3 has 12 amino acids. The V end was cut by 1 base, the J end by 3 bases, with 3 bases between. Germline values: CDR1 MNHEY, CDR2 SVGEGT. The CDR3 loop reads CASSYWDYGYTF. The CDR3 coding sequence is TGTGCCAGCAGTTACTGGGACTATGGCTACACCTTC.

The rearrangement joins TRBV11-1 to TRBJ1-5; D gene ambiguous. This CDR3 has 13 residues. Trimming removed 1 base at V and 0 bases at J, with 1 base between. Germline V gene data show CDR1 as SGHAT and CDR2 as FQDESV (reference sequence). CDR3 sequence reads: CASSLDSNQPQHF. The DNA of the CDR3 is TGTGCCAGCAGCTTAGATAGCAATCAGCCCCAGCATTTT.

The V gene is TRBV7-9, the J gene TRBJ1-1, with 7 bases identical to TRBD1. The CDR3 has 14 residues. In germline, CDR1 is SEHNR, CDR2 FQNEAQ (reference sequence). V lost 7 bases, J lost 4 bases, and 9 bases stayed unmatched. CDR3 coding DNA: TGTGCCAGCACCTCATCCGACAGGGCCACTGAAGCTTTCTTT. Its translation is CASTSSDRATEAFF.

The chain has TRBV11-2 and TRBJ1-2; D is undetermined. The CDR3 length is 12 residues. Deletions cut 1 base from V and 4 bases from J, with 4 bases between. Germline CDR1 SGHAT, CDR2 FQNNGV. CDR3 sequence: CASSLGVYGYTF. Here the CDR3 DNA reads TGTGCCAGCAGCTTAGGAGTCTATGGCTACACCTTC.

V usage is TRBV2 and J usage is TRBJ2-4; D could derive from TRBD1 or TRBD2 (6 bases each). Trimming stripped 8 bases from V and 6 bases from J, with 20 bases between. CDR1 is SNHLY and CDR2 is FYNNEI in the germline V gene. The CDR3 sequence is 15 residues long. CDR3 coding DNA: TGTGCCAGCGGGAAGGAGGGGGGACGGGTAAACATTCAGTACTTC. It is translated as CASGKEGGRVNIQYF.

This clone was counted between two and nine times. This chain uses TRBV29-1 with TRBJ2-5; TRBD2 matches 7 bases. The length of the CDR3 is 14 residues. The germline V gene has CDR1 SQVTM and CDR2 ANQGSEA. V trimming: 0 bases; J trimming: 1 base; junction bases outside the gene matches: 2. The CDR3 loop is CSVEDGTIQETQYF. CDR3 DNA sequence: TGCAGCGTTGAAGATGGGACTATCCAAGAGACCCAGTACTTC.

The CDR3 spells CASSGDREYGYTF. In nucleotides, the CDR3 is TGTGCCAGCAGCGGGGACAGGGAGTATGGCTACACCTTC. The chain couples TRBV7-9 to TRBJ1-2; 9 nucleotides line up with TRBD1. The CDR3 runs to 13 residues. Germline V gene lookup returns CDR1 SEHNR and CDR2 FQNEAQ (reference sequence). V gave up 5 bases and J gave up 5 bases; unmatched junction bases: 3.

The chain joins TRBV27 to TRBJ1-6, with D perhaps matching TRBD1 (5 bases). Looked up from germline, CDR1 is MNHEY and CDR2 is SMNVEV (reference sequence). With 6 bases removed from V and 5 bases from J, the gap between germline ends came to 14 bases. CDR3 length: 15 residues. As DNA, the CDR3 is TGTGCCAGCAGGGATTATCGAGGGGATAATTCACCCCTCCACTTT. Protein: CASRDYRGDNSPLHF.

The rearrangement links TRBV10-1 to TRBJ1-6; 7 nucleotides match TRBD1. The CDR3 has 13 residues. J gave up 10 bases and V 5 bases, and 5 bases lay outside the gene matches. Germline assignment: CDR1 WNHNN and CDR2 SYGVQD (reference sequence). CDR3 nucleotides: TGCGCCAGCAGTTCCCAGGGGGACTCACCCCTCCACTTT. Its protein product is CASSSQGDSPLHF.

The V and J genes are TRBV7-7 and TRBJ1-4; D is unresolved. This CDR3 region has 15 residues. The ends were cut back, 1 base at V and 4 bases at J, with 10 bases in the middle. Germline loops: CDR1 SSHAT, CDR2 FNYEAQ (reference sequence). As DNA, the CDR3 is TGTGCCAGCAGCTTAGGTGCGACCGGTAATGAAAAACTGTTTTTT. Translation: CASSLGATGNEKLFF.

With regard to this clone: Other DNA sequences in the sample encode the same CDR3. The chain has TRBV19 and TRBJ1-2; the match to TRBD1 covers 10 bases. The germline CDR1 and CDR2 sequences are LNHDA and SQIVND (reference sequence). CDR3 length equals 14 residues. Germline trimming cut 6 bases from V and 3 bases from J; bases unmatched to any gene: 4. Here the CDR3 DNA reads TGTGCCAGTAGCTCCGGACAGGGGGACTATGGCTACACCTTC. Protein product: CASSSGQGDYGYTF. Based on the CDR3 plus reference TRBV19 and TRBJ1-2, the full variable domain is DGGITQSPKYLFRKEGQNVTLSCEQNLNHDAMYWYRQDPGQGLRLIYYSQIVNDFQKGDIAEGYSVSREKKESFPLTVTSAQKNPTAFYLCASSSGQGDYGYTFGSGTRLTVV.

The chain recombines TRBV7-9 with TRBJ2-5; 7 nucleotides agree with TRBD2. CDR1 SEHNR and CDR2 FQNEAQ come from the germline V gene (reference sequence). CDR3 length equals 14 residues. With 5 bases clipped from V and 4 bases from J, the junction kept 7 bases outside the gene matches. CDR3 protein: CASSIGGGGETQYF. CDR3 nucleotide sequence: TGTGCCAGCAGCATAGGCGGGGGTGGAGAGACCCAGTACTTC.

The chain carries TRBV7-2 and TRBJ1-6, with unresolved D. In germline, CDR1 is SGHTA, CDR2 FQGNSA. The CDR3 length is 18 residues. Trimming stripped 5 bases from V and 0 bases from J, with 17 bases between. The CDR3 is CASSRTGLSTSYNSPLHF. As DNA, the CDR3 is TGTGCCAGCAGCCGGACTGGTTTGTCAACCTCCTATAATTCACCCCTCCACTTT.

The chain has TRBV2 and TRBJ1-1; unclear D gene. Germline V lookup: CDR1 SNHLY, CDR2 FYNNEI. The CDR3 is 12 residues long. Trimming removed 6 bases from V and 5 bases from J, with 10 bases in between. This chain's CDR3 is CASRAEGTEAFF. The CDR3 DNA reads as TGTGCCAGCAGGGCAGAGGGAACTGAAGCTTTCTTT.

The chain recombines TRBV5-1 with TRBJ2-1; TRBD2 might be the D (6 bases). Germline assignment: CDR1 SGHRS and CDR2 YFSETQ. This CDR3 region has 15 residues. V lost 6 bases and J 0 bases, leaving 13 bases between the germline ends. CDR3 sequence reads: CASNKAGYSYNEQFF. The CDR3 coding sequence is TGCGCCAGCAATAAGGCGGGGTACTCCTACAATGAGCAGTTCTTC.

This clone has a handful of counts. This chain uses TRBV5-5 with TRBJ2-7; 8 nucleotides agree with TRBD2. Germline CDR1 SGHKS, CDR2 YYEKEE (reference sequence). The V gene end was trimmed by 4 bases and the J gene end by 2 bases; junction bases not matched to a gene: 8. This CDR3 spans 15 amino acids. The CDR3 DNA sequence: TGTGCCAGCAGCCCCCCAACTAGCGGACCCTACGAGCAGTACTTC. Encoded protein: CASSPPTSGPYEQYF.

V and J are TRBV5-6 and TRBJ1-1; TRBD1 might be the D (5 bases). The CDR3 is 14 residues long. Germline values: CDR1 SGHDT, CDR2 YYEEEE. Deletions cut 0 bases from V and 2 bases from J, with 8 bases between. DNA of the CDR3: TGTGCCAGCAGCTTGGCAGGGATTAACACTGAAGCTTTCTTT. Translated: CASSLAGINTEAFF.

The CDR3 region is CASSLLAGTSTDTQYF. DNA for the CDR3: TGCGCCAGCAGCTTACTAGCGGGCACTAGCACAGATACGCAGTATTTT. This sequence joins TRBV5-1 and TRBJ2-3; 9 nucleotides match TRBD2. This CDR3 has 16 amino acids. Trimming at V came to 2 bases and at J to 0 bases, leaving 4 bases not matched to a gene. Germline V gives CDR1 SGHRS, CDR2 YFSETQ.

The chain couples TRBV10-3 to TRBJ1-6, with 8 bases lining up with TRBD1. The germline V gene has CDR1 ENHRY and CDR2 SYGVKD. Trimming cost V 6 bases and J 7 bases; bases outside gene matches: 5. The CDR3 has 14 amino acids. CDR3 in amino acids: CAIRDREGNSPLHF. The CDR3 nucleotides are TGTGCCATCAGGGACAGGGAAGGCAATTCACCCCTCCACTTT.

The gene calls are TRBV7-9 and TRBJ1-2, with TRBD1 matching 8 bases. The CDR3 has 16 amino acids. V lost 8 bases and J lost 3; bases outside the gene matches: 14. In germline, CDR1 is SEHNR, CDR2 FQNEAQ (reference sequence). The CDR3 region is CASGDTGGRLDYGYTF. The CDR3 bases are TGTGCCAGCGGGGATACAGGGGGTCGCCTAGACTATGGCTACACCTTC. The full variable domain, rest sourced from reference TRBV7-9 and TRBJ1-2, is DTGVSQNPRHKITKRGQNVTFRCDPISEHNRLYWYRQTLGQGPEFLTYFQNEAQLEKSRLLSDRFSAERPKGSFSTLEIQRTEQGDSAMYLCASGDTGGRLDYGYTFGSGTRLTVV.

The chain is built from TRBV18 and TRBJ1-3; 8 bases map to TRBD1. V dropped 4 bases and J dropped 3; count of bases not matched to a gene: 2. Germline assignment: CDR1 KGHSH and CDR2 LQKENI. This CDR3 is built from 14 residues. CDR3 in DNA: TGTGCCAGCTCACAAGGGACAGGTGGAAACACCATATATTTT. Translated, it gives CASSQGTGGNTIYF. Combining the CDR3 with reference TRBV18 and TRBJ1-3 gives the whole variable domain NAGVMQNPRHLVRRRGQEARLRCSPMKGHSHVYWYRQLPEEGLKFMVYLQKENIIDESGMPKERFSAEFPKEGPSILRIQQVVRGDSAAYFCASSQGTGGNTIYFGEGSWLTVV.